The 25 T cell receptor beta chains presented below share a single source sample, sequenced in a study of blood T cell repertoires in COVID-19. TCRdb keeps only in-frame clones here, not all; method: immunoSEQ multiplex PCR. The data contain 150,000 to 200,000 clones, approximately 83% of them singletons. The source material was peripheral blood. The receptors derive from a human donor with active or convalescent COVID-19. The donor label of this sample is uncertain.

The chain couples TRBV7-9 to TRBJ1-5; D is undetermined. In germline, CDR1 is SEHNR, CDR2 FQNEAQ (reference sequence). V was trimmed by 5 bases and J by 0 bases, leaving 11 bases between them. The CDR3 has 15 amino acids. Here the CDR3 reads CASSPHGISNQPQHF. CDR3 in DNA: TGTGCCAGCAGCCCCCACGGGATTAGCAATCAGCCCCAGCATTTT. Full variable domain (missing parts from reference TRBV7-9 and TRBJ1-5): DTGVSQNPRHKITKRGQNVTFRCDPISEHNRLYWYRQTLGQGPEFLTYFQNEAQLEKSRLLSDRFSAERPKGSFSTLEIQRTEQGDSAMYLCASSPHGISNQPQHFGDGTRLSIL.

The table lists this clone with a few counts. The CDR3 DNA reads as TGCGCCAGCAGCTTGAATAGGGGCCACGGCTACACCTTC. Translated: CASSLNRGHGYTF. V gene TRBV5-1 combines with J gene TRBJ1-2; a possible D gene is TRBD1 (5 bases). The V and J ends lost 1 base and 8 bases respectively, with 12 bases between them. The CDR3 extends over 13 amino acids. Per the germline V gene, CDR1 is SGHRS and CDR2 is YFSETQ.

The CDR3 reads CASSQAYGTGKETQYF. CDR3 in DNA: TGTGCCAGCAGCCAGGCATACGGGACTGGAAAGGAGACCCAGTACTTC. V is TRBV4-2 and J is TRBJ2-5, with D maybe TRBD2 (6 bases). Germline-derived CDR1 and CDR2 are LGHNA and YNFKEQ. CDR3 length: 16 residues. V gave up 3 bases and J gave up 5 bases, with 19 bases separating them.

This clone occurred once. This rearrangement joins TRBV24-1 to TRBJ2-3; a weak D match, TRBD2 (6 bases). The CDR3 extends over 15 amino acids. V dropped 6 bases and J dropped 0 bases, with 12 bases sitting between them. Germline V gene lookup returns CDR1 KGHDR and CDR2 SFDVKD. The CDR3 loop reads CATSLRGASTDTQYF. DNA for the CDR3: TGTGCCACCAGTCTTCGCGGGGCTAGCACAGATACGCAGTATTTT.

The chain is built from TRBV10-3 and TRBJ2-7; 9 bases map to TRBD1. V was pared by 10 bases and J by 6 bases, with 13 bases of the junction left unmatched. The CDR3 is 14 residues long. Looked up from germline, CDR1 is ENHRY and CDR2 is SYGVKD. CDR3 in amino acids: CATSLQGAPFEQYF. The CDR3 coding sequence is TGTGCCACCTCTTTACAGGGGGCGCCGTTCGAGCAGTACTTC.

The chain joins TRBV29-1 to TRBJ1-1; TRBD1 is a possible D gene (5 bases). V was pared by 4 bases and J by 12 bases, with 24 bases between. This CDR3 region has 14 residues. The germline gives CDR1 SQVTM, CDR2 ANQGSEA. CDR3 protein: CSVGSAQGRGVSFF. CDR3 bases: TGCAGCGTTGGCAGCGCCCAGGGTCGTGGGGTGTCTTTCTTT.

The CDR3 DNA reads as TGTGCCAGCAGCAGAGGGACTAGCGGGGGGAGGTCCTACGAGCAGTACTTC. As protein: CASSRGTSGGRSYEQYF. The chain couples TRBV14 to TRBJ2-7; TRBD2 aligns across 15 bases. Germline trimming cut 5 bases from V and 1 base from J; bases unmatched to any gene: 6. This CDR3 region has 17 residues. CDR1 is SGHDN and CDR2 is FVKESK in the germline V gene.

This sequence joins TRBV12-3 or TRBV12-4 and TRBJ1-2; D gene uncertain. The CDR3 runs 13 residues. Trimming stripped 5 bases from V and 8 bases from J, with 15 bases between. The CDR3 here is CASSPTFEEGYTF. The CDR3, as DNA: TGTGCCAGCAGTCCCACCTTCGAGGAGGGCTACACCTTC.

This sequence joins TRBV6-2 or TRBV6-3 and TRBJ1-2; 8 nucleotides match TRBD1. Trimming cost V 2 bases and J 5 bases; bases outside gene matches: 10. There are 16 residues in the CDR3. Per the germline V gene, CDR1 is MNHEY and CDR2 is SVGEGT. CDR3 loop: CASSYTSETGGYGYTF. For the CDR3, the DNA is TGTGCCAGCAGTTACACCTCCGAAACAGGGGGTTATGGCTACACCTTC.

The rearrangement uses TRBV7-9 and TRBJ2-6; tentatively, D is TRBD2 (5 bases). V lost 5 bases to trimming and J lost 2 bases, with 10 bases between them. This CDR3 has 15 residues. Germline values: CDR1 SEHNR, CDR2 FQNEAQ (reference sequence). The CDR3 region has the DNA TGTGCCAGCAGCCCATCCGGGGCTGGGGCCAACGTCCTGACTTTC. This encodes CASSPSGAGANVLTF.

The chain has TRBV2 and TRBJ2-7; 7 bases align to TRBD2. CDR1 is SNHLY, CDR2 FYNNEI, per germline. This CDR3 comprises 12 residues. The CDR3 spells CASGLVSYEQYF. CDR3 nucleotides: TGTGCTTCCGGACTAGTGTCCTACGAGCAGTACTTC.

CDR3 DNA sequence: TGTGCCAGCAGCCACCCCCTGGGACTGCTCCAAGAGACCCAGTACTTC. Its translation is CASSHPLGLLQETQYF. The chain links TRBV14 to TRBJ2-5; tentative D call: TRBD2 (6 bases). The V and J ends lost 3 bases and 1 base respectively, with 15 bases between them. The CDR3 consists of 16 residues. From germline, CDR1 is SGHDN and CDR2 FVKESK.

The chain couples TRBV7-2 to TRBJ2-7; no firm D call. CDR1 and CDR2 (germline): SGHTA, FQGNSA. This CDR3 is built from 11 residues. The ends were cut back, 5 bases at V and 4 bases at J, with 6 bases in the middle. The CDR3 sequence: CASSPRYEQYF. As DNA, the CDR3 is TGTGCCAGCAGCCCGAGATACGAGCAGTACTTC.

The gene calls are TRBV11-2 and TRBJ1-4, with D hard to call. V shed 1 base and J shed 5 bases, with 8 bases lying between them. Germline CDR1 reads SGHAT; CDR2 reads FQNNGV. The CDR3 runs to 14 residues. CDR3 residues: CASSLVVLNEKLFF. Here the CDR3 DNA reads TGTGCCAGCAGCTTAGTGGTCCTAAATGAAAAACTGTTTTTT.

V usage is TRBV7-2 and J usage is TRBJ1-2; no definite D call. CDR3 length equals 13 residues. CDR1 SGHTA and CDR2 FQGNSA come from the germline V gene. V was shortened by 1 base and J by 3 bases, with 6 bases between the two germline ends. In nucleotides, the CDR3 is TGTGCCAGCAGCTTAGACAGCTACTATGGCTACACCTTC. It encodes CASSLDSYYGYTF.

This chain uses TRBV28 with TRBJ1-6; 7 bases map to TRBD1. The length of the CDR3 is 14 residues. V gave up 6 bases and J gave up 7 bases; unmatched junction bases: 6. The germline V gene encodes CDR1 MDHEN and CDR2 SYDVKM. CDR3 amino acids: CASRPTGSNSPLHF. As DNA, the CDR3 is TGTGCCAGCAGGCCGACAGGGTCCAATTCACCCCTCCACTTT.

The chain is built from TRBV5-1 and TRBJ1-1; 9 nucleotides align to TRBD1. V was clipped by 2 bases and J by 4 bases; unmatched bases: 6. The CDR3 sequence is 15 residues long. Germline CDR1 reads SGHRS; CDR2 reads YFSETQ. CDR3 sequence: CASSFDRGEGTEAFF. In DNA form, the CDR3 reads TGCGCCAGCAGCTTCGACAGGGGGGAGGGCACTGAAGCTTTCTTT.

The chain uses TRBV18 and TRBJ2-3, with D tentatively TRBD2 (7 bases). This CDR3 contains 17 residues. The germline CDR1 and CDR2 sequences are KGHSH and LQKENI. Trimming took 3 bases from V and 4 from J, leaving 20 bases between them. CDR3 DNA: TGTGCCAGCTCACCGGTCAGGGGCGGGGGTCCCTCAGATACGCAGTATTTT. Its translation: CASSPVRGGGPSDTQYF.

The table lists this clone with a count of one. CDR3 residues: CASSVAGQGHNSPLHF. The CDR3 coding sequence is TGTGCCAGCAGCGTAGCCGGCCAGGGCCATAATTCACCCCTCCACTTT. This rearrangement joins TRBV9 to TRBJ1-6, with D maybe TRBD1 (5 bases). Germline V gives CDR1 SGDLS, CDR2 YYNGEE. This CDR3 spans 16 amino acids. Deletions cut 0 bases from V and 5 bases from J, with 12 bases between.

The gene calls are TRBV18 and TRBJ2-1, with 7 bases lining up with TRBD2. Germline-derived CDR1 and CDR2 are KGHSH and LQKENI. The V segment lost 0 bases and the J segment 4 bases; nucleotides outside the gene matches: 9. This CDR3 spans 17 amino acids. The CDR3 nucleotides read TGTGCCAGCTCACCACCGGGGGGAGGGCCGTTGTACAATGAGCAGTTCTTC. Its translation: CASSPPGGGPLYNEQFF.

This chain links TRBV28 with TRBJ2-2; tentative D call: TRBD1 (6 bases). CDR1 MDHEN and CDR2 SYDVKM come from the germline V gene. The germline V and J ends were trimmed by 5 bases and 0 bases, with 16 bases remaining between them. The CDR3 sequence is 17 residues long. The CDR3 nucleotides are TGTGCCAGCAGTGGGCGGGTCGGGACACCGAACACCGGGGAGCTGTTTTTT. Its translation: CASSGRVGTPNTGELFF.

This clone showed up just once. The CDR3 region is CASSLVQGEQYF. The CDR3 DNA reads TGTGCCAGCAGCTTAGTACAGGGCGAGCAGTACTTC. The rearrangement joins TRBV7-2 to TRBJ2-7; maybe TRBD1 (6 bases). Germline CDR1 and CDR2: SGHTA and FQGNSA. The CDR3 totals 12 residues. V lost 1 base to trimming and J lost 6 bases, with 7 bases between them.

This clone was counted between two and nine times. The chain carries TRBV10-1 and TRBJ2-5; 7 bases are shared with TRBD2. Germline lookup yields CDR1 WNHNN and CDR2 SYGVQD (reference sequence). Trimming took 6 bases from V and 4 from J; bases not matched to a gene: 11. The CDR3 runs 15 residues. The CDR3 DNA follows: TGCGCCAGCAGGGAGACTAGCAGGTATAGAGAGACCCAGTACTTC. Encoded protein: CASRETSRYRETQYF.

This chain uses TRBV5-4 with TRBJ1-4; 7 nucleotides align to TRBD1. The germline CDR1 and CDR2 sequences are SGHNT and YYREEE (reference sequence). V lost 4 bases and J lost 4; bases outside the gene matches: 7. This CDR3 has 15 residues. The CDR3 region is CASSRNTGVNEKLFF. DNA for the CDR3: TGTGCCAGCAGCCGAAACACAGGGGTTAATGAAAAACTGTTTTTT.

The V and J genes are TRBV7-2 and TRBJ2-1; 7 nucleotides agree with TRBD2. J was trimmed by 8 bases and V by 0 bases; bases with no gene match: 13. CDR1 is SGHTA, CDR2 FQGNSA, per germline. The CDR3 runs to 17 residues. The CDR3 DNA is TGTGCCAGCAGCTTAGCTCTGGTTGGTGGGAGGGCGGATGAGCAGTTCTTC. It yields the protein CASSLALVGGRADEQFF.